The 20 T cell receptor beta chains presented below share a single source sample, sequenced in a study of cytomegalovirus exposure and HLA in healthy donors. PCR amplification relied on 60 Vbeta primers (plus 13 Jbeta primers). Profiled with immunoSEQ multiplex PCR; TCRdb holds only in-frame clones, not every one. The table records about 190,000 clones, around 75% of them present only once. Sequenced sample: PBMCs. Source of these receptors: a woman in her thirties in good health and CMV-seropositive.

The chain is built from TRBV6-4 and TRBJ2-1; D perhaps matches TRBD1 (6 bases). V was shortened by 3 bases and J by 0 bases, with 9 bases between the two germline ends. The CDR3 has 15 residues. Germline V gene data show CDR1 as MRHNA and CDR2 as SNTAGT. The CDR3 nucleotides are TGTGCCAGCAGTGATAAGGACAGCTCCTACAATGAGCAGTTCTTC. Encoded protein: CASSDKDSSYNEQFF.

This clone was detected a few times. V is TRBV18 and J is TRBJ2-3; D call uncertain. Germline values: CDR1 KGHSH, CDR2 LQKENI. The CDR3 has 11 residues. V lost 5 bases and J lost 5, with 5 bases in between. The CDR3 sequence: CASSGRDTQYF. As DNA, the CDR3 is TGTGCCAGCTCAGGCCGAGATACGCAGTATTTT.

The V gene is TRBV19, the J gene TRBJ2-7, with TRBD2 matching 7 bases. Germline CDR1 LNHDA, CDR2 SQIVND (reference sequence). The CDR3 contains 13 residues. V lost 6 bases to trimming and J lost 2 bases; unmatched junction nucleotides: 4. The CDR3 spells CASRGRAAYEQYF. CDR3 nucleotide sequence: TGTGCCAGTAGAGGGAGGGCGGCCTACGAGCAGTACTTC.

This sequence joins TRBV6-6 and TRBJ1-1, with a possible D match to TRBD1 (6 bases). This CDR3 region has 13 residues. Trimming shortened V by 6 bases and J by 7 bases, and 15 bases separated the two germline ends. Germline V gene lookup returns CDR1 MNHNY and CDR2 SVGAGI (reference sequence). The CDR3 nucleotides read TGTGCCAGCAGCAAGGGACATCCGAATGAAGCTTTCTTT. Amino acids: CASSKGHPNEAFF.

J is TRBJ2-1 and V is TRBV29-1, with TRBD1 identical over 10 bases. The V and J ends lost 7 bases and 8 bases, in that order; junction bases with no gene match: 8. The V gene's germline CDR1 is SQVTM and CDR2 ANQGSEA. This CDR3 spans 13 amino acids. CDR3 nucleotides: TGCAGCGCTCGACAGGGGGCTGGGGATGAGCAGTTCTTC. Amino acids: CSARQGAGDEQFF.

This clone showed up just once. Its ends do not fully match the called genes, so a read error is possible. This chain connects TRBV6-5 to TRBJ2-3; D unresolved. This CDR3 contains 12 residues. The germline CDR1 and CDR2 sequences are MNHEY and SVGAGI. The CDR3 coding sequence is TGTGCCAGCAGTTACACCGATCGCCGGTTACATTTT. Translating gives CASSYTDRRLHF.

This clone was seen a few times. The rearrangement joins TRBV10-3 to TRBJ2-1, with 10 bases fitting TRBD1. The length of the CDR3 is 15 residues. Germline CDR1 ENHRY, CDR2 SYGVKD. V lost 6 bases to trimming and J lost 6 bases; unmatched junction nucleotides: 8. The CDR3 protein is CAISGTGVRTNEQFF. The DNA of the CDR3 is TGTGCCATCAGCGGGACAGGGGTCCGGACCAATGAGCAGTTCTTC.

This clone came up a few times. This same CDR3 is encoded by further DNA sequences in the sample. The chain uses TRBV18 and TRBJ2-7, with TRBD2 identical over 10 bases. This CDR3 has 16 residues. Germline V gene sequence: CDR1 KGHSH, CDR2 LQKENI. Unmatched junction bases numbered 6, after V lost 1 base and J lost 3 bases. The CDR3 spells CASSPRASGSSYEQYF. The CDR3 nucleotides read TGTGCCAGCTCACCACGGGCTAGCGGGAGTAGCTACGAGCAGTACTTC.

This sequence joins TRBV28 and TRBJ2-3; D is ambiguous. Per the germline V gene, CDR1 is MDHEN and CDR2 is SYDVKM. This CDR3 comprises 16 residues. V was cut by 6 bases and J by 0 bases, with 16 bases left in between. In nucleotides, the CDR3 is TGTGCCAGCAGCCGTGACTGGAGCACAAGCACAGATACGCAGTATTTT. It yields the protein CASSRDWSTSTDTQYF.

J is TRBJ1-4 and V is TRBV10-3; TRBD1 might be the D (6 bases). The CDR3 runs 13 residues. The V end lost 8 bases, the J end lost 5 bases, and 12 bases lay between the germline ends. The germline V gene encodes CDR1 ENHRY and CDR2 SYGVKD. CDR3: CAIGGQSNEKLFF. For the CDR3, the DNA is TGTGCCATCGGCGGACAGAGCAATGAAAAACTGTTTTTT.

CDR3 sequence reads: CASSFGTEAFF. CDR3 nucleotide sequence: TGTGCCAGCAGCTTCGGCACTGAAGCTTTCTTT. V usage is TRBV5-6 and J usage is TRBJ1-1; no clear D gene. Germline V gives CDR1 SGHDT, CDR2 YYEEEE. The CDR3 totals 11 residues. The germline V and J ends were trimmed by 2 bases and 4 bases, with 3 bases remaining between them. The variable domain in full, completed from reference TRBV5-6 and TRBJ1-1, reads DAGVTQSPTHLIKTRGQQVTLRCSPKSGHDTVSWYQQALGQGPQFIFQYYEEEERQRGNFPDRFSGHQFPNYSSELNVNALLLGDSALYLCASSFGTEAFFGQGTRLTVV.

This clone was picked up a small number of times. This chain uses TRBV5-5 with TRBJ1-1; D might be TRBD1 (5 bases). Trimming cost V 3 bases and J 6 bases, with 18 bases left between them. This CDR3 has 15 residues. Germline CDR1 SGHKS, CDR2 YYEKEE (reference sequence). The CDR3 is CASSWGTGRHAEAFF. The CDR3 DNA reads as TGTGCCAGCAGCTGGGGAACAGGTCGTCACGCTGAAGCTTTCTTT.

The chain recombines TRBV2 with TRBJ1-1, with 11 positions matching TRBD1. Germline V gene data show CDR1 as SNHLY and CDR2 as FYNNEI. V shed 6 bases, J shed 5 bases, and the junction held 5 bases outside the gene matches. CDR3 size: 14 residues. CDR3 sequence reads: CASRWTGGKTEAFF. The CDR3, as DNA: TGTGCCAGCAGATGGACAGGGGGCAAAACTGAAGCTTTCTTT.

The chain employs TRBV6-1 and TRBJ1-1; D not resolved. CDR3 size: 13 residues. The V end lost 8 bases, the J end lost 1 base, and 11 bases lay between the germline ends. The germline V gene has CDR1 MNHNS and CDR2 SASEGT. The CDR3 DNA reads as TGTGCCAGCCCCCCAGGCCCGAACACTGAAGCTTTCTTT. This encodes CASPPGPNTEAFF.

The V gene is TRBV7-9, the J gene TRBJ2-3, with TRBD1 matching 8 bases. After removal of 6 bases from V and 4 bases from J, the junction contained 18 bases not matched to a gene. In germline, CDR1 is SEHNR, CDR2 FQNEAQ (reference sequence). This CDR3 is built from 18 residues. The CDR3 reads CASRSSRDRTEDADTQYF. Here the CDR3 DNA reads TGTGCCAGCAGGTCGTCCCGGGACAGGACCGAGGACGCAGATACGCAGTATTTT.

The rearrangement uses TRBV2 and TRBJ2-7; 7 bases are a match to TRBD1. V was pared by 8 bases and J by 5 bases, with 12 bases of the junction left unmatched. CDR3 length: 14 amino acids. CDR1 and CDR2 from the germline V gene are SNHLY and FYNNEI. CDR3 amino acids: CASLSLTGLNEQYF. DNA for the CDR3: TGTGCCAGCTTGTCCTTGACAGGGCTAAACGAGCAGTACTTC.

A single count supports this clone. At one of its ends the junction is not consistent with the germline gene, which may arise from a read error. The V and J genes are TRBV6-1 and TRBJ2-5, with D possibly TRBD1 on 6 matching bases. The germline gives CDR1 MNHNS, CDR2 SASEGT. This CDR3 is built from 16 residues. In DNA form, the CDR3 reads TGTGCCAACAGTGACTGGGGACATACGTACCAAGAGACCCAGTACTTC. It translates to CANSDWGHTYQETQYF.

The V and J genes are TRBV6-4 and TRBJ2-3, with D perhaps matching TRBD2 (5 bases). Germline V lookup: CDR1 MRHNA, CDR2 SNTAGT. This CDR3 is 15 amino acids long. The V and J ends lost 4 bases and 2 bases respectively, with 13 bases between them. This chain's CDR3 is CASSGEFGSTDTQYF. The DNA of the CDR3 is TGTGCCAGCAGTGGGGAGTTCGGGTCCACAGATACGCAGTATTTT.

The chain recombines TRBV2 with TRBJ2-7; the match to TRBD1 covers 12 bases. Looked up from germline, CDR1 is SNHLY and CDR2 is FYNNEI. This CDR3 has 14 amino acids. V lost 6 bases to trimming and J lost 6 bases; unmatched junction nucleotides: 6. CDR3 residues: CASRPGTGGVEQYF. CDR3 in DNA: TGTGCCAGCAGGCCCGGGACAGGGGGCGTCGAGCAGTACTTC.

The genes are TRBV28 and TRBJ2-7; TRBD1 agrees at 7 bases. The CDR3 consists of 16 residues. Germline V lookup: CDR1 MDHEN, CDR2 SYDVKM. With V trimmed by 8 bases and J by 2 bases, 15 bases remained unmatched. The CDR3 DNA reads as TGTGCCAGCGTCTCTTATGGGACAGATAAACCCTACGAGCAGTACTTC. Amino acid sequence: CASVSYGTDKPYEQYF.